This entry lists 14 T cell receptor beta chains sequenced from one sample in a study of identifying expanded T cells in peripheral blood. TCRdb keeps only in-frame clones here, not all; method: immunoSEQ multiplex PCR. The sample includes over 90,000 clones, approximately 88% seen only once; the top ten take roughly 13%. Sample: blood. The receptors derive from a person aged 18 to 69 in good health.

CDR3 residues: CALRTGPNTEAFF. In DNA form, the CDR3 reads TGTGCCCTGCGGACAGGGCCTAACACTGAAGCTTTCTTT. The chain links TRBV10-3 to TRBJ1-1; TRBD1 aligns across 8 bases. This CDR3 comprises 13 residues. Germline trimming cut 11 bases from V and 2 bases from J; bases unmatched to any gene: 7. Germline V gene data show CDR1 as ENHRY and CDR2 as SYGVKD.

The rearrangement links TRBV18 to TRBJ1-1, with D maybe TRBD1 (6 bases). This CDR3 spans 15 amino acids. V lost 3 bases and J 2 bases, leaving 13 bases between the germline ends. CDR1 is KGHSH, CDR2 LQKENI, per germline. The CDR3 region is CASSPPGQINTEAFF. The CDR3 DNA sequence: TGTGCCAGCTCACCCCCTGGACAGATCAACACTGAAGCTTTCTTT.

This chain links TRBV19 with TRBJ1-6; possibly TRBD1 for D (5 bases). Trimming took 3 bases from V and 6 from J, leaving 9 bases between them. CDR3 length: 14 amino acids. The V gene's germline CDR1 is LNHDA and CDR2 SQIVND (reference sequence). The DNA of the CDR3 is TGTGCCAGTAGTATCCGGGACTTTAATTCACCCCTCCACTTT. Translating it yields CASSIRDFNSPLHF.

The V call is TRBV27, the J call TRBJ2-5; D ambiguous. Germline CDR1 MNHEY, CDR2 SMNVEV (reference sequence). The length of the CDR3 is 16 residues. Trimming left V 5 bases short and J 2 bases short, with 18 bases between. CDR3 nucleotide sequence: TGTGCCAGCAGTCCCTCGGGCCTCTCCCGTCAAGAGACCCAGTACTTC. It codes for CASSPSGLSRQETQYF.

The CDR3 nucleotides read TGTGCCAGTAGTATATCTAGCGGGGGGCAAAACATTCAGTACTTC. Translation: CASSISSGGQNIQYF. The chain recombines TRBV19 with TRBJ2-4, with TRBD2 identical over 11 bases. The junction had 2 bases not matched to a gene; V was cut back by 2 bases and J by 5 bases. The CDR3 sequence is 15 residues long. Germline V gives CDR1 LNHDA, CDR2 SQIVND (reference sequence).

The chain carries TRBV30 and TRBJ1-4; D not certain. Germline CDR1 and CDR2: GTSNPN and SVGIG (reference sequence). Trimming took 3 bases from V and 4 from J, leaving 9 bases between them. The CDR3 has 13 residues. CDR3 sequence: CAWSTDLNEKLFF. Here the CDR3 DNA reads TGTGCCTGGAGCACTGACCTTAATGAAAAACTGTTTTTT.

This chain connects TRBV6-5 to TRBJ1-2; TRBD1 matches 8 bases. Losses at the gene ends were 4 bases for V and 7 bases for J; bases not matched to a gene: 11. The CDR3 covers 15 residues. The germline CDR1 and CDR2 sequences are MNHEY and SVGAGI. The CDR3, as DNA: TGTGCCAGCAGTTCAAAGGACAGGGTAGGAATTGGCTACACCTTC. It specifies CASSSKDRVGIGYTF.

Notes on this clone: Other DNA variants within this sample encode the same CDR3. This rearrangement joins TRBV10-3 to TRBJ2-7; D is undetermined. Germline loops: CDR1 ENHRY, CDR2 SYGVKD. V was pared by 4 bases and J by 0 bases, with 4 bases between. The CDR3 is 12 residues long. Written as DNA, the CDR3 is TGTGCCATCAGTGGGGACTCCTACGAGCAGTACTTC. Its protein product is CAISGDSYEQYF.

The chain employs TRBV13 and TRBJ1-3, with 8 nucleotides matching TRBD1. Trimming cost V 5 bases and J 2 bases; bases outside gene matches: 5. Germline V gives CDR1 PRHDT, CDR2 FYEKMQ (reference sequence). This CDR3 spans 15 amino acids. The CDR3 loop reads CASSPGQGPGNTIYF. In DNA form, the CDR3 reads TGTGCCAGCAGCCCCGGACAGGGCCCTGGAAACACCATATATTTT.

J is TRBJ1-5 and V is TRBV5-8; perhaps TRBD1 as D (5 bases). Germline V gives CDR1 SGHTS, CDR2 YDEGEE. V was trimmed by 4 bases and J by 1 base, leaving 15 bases between them. The CDR3 consists of 16 residues. For the CDR3, the DNA is TGTGCCAGCAGCCCATACCGGGGGGAGAGCAATCAGCCCCAGCATTTT. This gives the protein CASSPYRGESNQPQHF.

V is TRBV18 and J is TRBJ1-2; unclear D gene. Per germline, CDR1 KGHSH and CDR2 LQKENI. This CDR3 region has 11 residues. The V end lost 4 bases, the J end lost 8 bases, and 8 bases lay between the germline ends. For the CDR3, the DNA is TGTGCCAGCTCACGGGAGGAGGGCTACACCTTC. As protein: CASSREEGYTF.

This sequence joins TRBV11-2 and TRBJ1-3, with 7 bases aligning to TRBD1. CDR3 length: 16 amino acids. The germline V gene has CDR1 SGHAT and CDR2 FQNNGV. The V gene end was trimmed by 5 bases and the J gene end by 2 bases; junction bases not matched to a gene: 9. Here the CDR3 reads CASSTRQGETGNTIYF. The CDR3, as DNA: TGTGCCAGCAGCACCCGACAGGGAGAAACTGGAAACACCATATATTTT.

The V call is TRBV6-6, the J call TRBJ2-2, with D possibly being TRBD1 (6 bases). The CDR3 loop spans 14 amino acids. CDR1 and CDR2 from the germline V gene are MNHNY and SVGAGI (reference sequence). V gave up 0 bases and J gave up 4 bases, with 6 bases separating them. CDR3 in DNA: TGTGCCAGCAGTTACTCGACAGGCACCGGGGAGCTGTTTTTT. This translates into CASSYSTGTGELFF.

J is TRBJ2-3 and V is TRBV11-2; D perhaps matches TRBD2 (6 bases). V gave up 3 bases and J gave up 4 bases, with 8 bases separating them. Germline CDR1 reads SGHAT; CDR2 reads FQNNGV. CDR3 length equals 13 residues. The DNA of the CDR3 is TGTGCCAGCAGCTTGGGCGGGGCAGATACGCAGTATTTT. It translates to CASSLGGADTQYF.